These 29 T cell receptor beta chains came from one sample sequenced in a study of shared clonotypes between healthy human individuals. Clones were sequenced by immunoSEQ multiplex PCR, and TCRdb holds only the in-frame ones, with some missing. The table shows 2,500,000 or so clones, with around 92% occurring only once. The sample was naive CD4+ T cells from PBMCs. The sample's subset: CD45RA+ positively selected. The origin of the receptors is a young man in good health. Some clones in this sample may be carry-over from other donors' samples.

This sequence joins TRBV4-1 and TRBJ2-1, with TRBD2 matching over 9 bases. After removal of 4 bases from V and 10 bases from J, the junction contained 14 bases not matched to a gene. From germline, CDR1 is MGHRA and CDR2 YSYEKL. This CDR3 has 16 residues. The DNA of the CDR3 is TGCGCCAGCAGCCCTACCGGGGCGGGAGGGACAAGAGAGCAGTTCTTC. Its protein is CASSPTGAGGTREQFF.

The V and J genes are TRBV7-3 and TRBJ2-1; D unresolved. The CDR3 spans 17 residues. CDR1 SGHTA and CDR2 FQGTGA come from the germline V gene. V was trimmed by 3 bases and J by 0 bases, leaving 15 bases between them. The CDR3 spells CASSFMADGSSYNEQFF. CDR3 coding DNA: TGTGCCAGCAGCTTTATGGCTGACGGAAGCTCCTACAATGAGCAGTTCTTC.

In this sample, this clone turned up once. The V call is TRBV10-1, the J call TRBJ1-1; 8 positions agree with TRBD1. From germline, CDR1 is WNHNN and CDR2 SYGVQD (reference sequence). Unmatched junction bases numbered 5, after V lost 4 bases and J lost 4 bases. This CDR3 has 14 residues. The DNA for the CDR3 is TGCGCCAGCAGTGCAGGGGGCGGGGGCACTGAAGCTTTCTTT. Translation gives CASSAGGGGTEAFF.

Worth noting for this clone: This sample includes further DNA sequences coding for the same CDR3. CDR3: CSVRGSSYNEQFF. CDR3 DNA sequence: TGCAGCGTTAGAGGAAGCTCCTACAATGAGCAGTTCTTC. The V and J genes are TRBV29-1 and TRBJ2-1; D is unresolved. Trimming took off 5 bases at V and 0 bases at J, with 8 bases between the two ends. Germline lookup yields CDR1 SQVTM and CDR2 ANQGSEA. CDR3 size: 13 residues.

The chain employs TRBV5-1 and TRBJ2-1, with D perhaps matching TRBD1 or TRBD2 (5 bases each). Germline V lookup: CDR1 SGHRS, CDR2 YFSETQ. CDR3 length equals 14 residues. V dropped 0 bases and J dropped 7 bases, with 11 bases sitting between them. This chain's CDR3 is CASSLGDRGNEQFF. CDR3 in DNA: TGCGCCAGCAGCTTGGGGGACCGCGGAAATGAGCAGTTCTTC. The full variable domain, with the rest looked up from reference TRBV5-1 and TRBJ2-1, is KAGVTQTPRYLIKTRGQQVTLSCSPISGHRSVSWYQQTPGQGLQFLFEYFSETQRNKGNFPGRFSGRQFSNSRSEMNVSTLELGDSALYLCASSLGDRGNEQFFGPGTRLTVL.

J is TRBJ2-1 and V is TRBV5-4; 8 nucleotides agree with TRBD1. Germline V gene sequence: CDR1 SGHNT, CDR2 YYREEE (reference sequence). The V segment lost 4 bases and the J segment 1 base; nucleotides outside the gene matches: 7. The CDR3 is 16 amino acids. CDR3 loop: CASSPGQVSSYNEQFF. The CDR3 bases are TGTGCCAGCAGCCCGGGACAGGTTAGTTCCTACAATGAGCAGTTCTTC.

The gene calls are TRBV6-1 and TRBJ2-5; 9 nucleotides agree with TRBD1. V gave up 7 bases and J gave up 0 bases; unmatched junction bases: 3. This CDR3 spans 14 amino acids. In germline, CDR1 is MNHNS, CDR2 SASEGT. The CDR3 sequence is CASTRDRDQETQYF. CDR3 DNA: TGTGCCAGCACCCGGGACAGGGACCAAGAGACCCAGTACTTC.

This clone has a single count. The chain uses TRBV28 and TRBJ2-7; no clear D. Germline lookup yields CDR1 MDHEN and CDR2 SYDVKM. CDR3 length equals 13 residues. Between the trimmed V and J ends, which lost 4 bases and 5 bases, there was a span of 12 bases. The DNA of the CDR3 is TGTGCCAGCAGTTCTGGAACTCTGAACGAGCAGTACTTC. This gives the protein CASSSGTLNEQYF.

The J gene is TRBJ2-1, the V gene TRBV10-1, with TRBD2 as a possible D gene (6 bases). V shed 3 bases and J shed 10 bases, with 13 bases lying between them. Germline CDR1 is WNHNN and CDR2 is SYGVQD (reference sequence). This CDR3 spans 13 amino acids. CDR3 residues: CASSEATRGEQFF. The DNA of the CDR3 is TGCGCCAGCAGTGAAGCGACTAGGGGCGAGCAGTTCTTC.

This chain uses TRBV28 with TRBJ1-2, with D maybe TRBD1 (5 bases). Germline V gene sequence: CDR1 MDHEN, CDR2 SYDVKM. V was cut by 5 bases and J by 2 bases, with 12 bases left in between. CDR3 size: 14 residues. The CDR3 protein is CASSEYTGNYGYTF. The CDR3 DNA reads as TGTGCCAGCAGTGAATACACAGGAAACTATGGCTACACCTTC.

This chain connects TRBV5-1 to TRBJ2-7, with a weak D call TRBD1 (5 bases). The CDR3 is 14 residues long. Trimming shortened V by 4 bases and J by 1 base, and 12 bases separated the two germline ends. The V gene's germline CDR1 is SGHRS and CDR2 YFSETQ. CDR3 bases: TGCGCCAGCAGCCAAGGTCCAGGGTCCTACGAGCAGTACTTC. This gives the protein CASSQGPGSYEQYF.

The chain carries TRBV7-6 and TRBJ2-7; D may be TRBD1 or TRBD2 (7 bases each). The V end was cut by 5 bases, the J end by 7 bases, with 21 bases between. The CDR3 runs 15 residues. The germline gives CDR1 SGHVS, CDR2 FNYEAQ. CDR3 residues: CASSPRGATTGEQYF. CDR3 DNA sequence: TGTGCCAGCAGCCCTCGGGGGGCGACGACAGGGGAGCAGTACTTC.

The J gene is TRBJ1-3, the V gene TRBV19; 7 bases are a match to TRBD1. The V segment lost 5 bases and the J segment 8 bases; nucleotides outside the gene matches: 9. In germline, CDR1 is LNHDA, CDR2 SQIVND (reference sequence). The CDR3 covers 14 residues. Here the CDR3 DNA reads TGTGCCAGTAGTTACCAGGGGGTAGAAGACACCATATATTTT. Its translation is CASSYQGVEDTIYF.

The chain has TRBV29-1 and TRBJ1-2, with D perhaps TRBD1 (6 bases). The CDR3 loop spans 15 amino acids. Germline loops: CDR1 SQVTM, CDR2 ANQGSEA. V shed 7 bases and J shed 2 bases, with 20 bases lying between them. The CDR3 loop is CSADSPESRNYGYTF. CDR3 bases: TGCAGCGCGGACAGCCCCGAGTCACGGAACTATGGCTACACCTTC.

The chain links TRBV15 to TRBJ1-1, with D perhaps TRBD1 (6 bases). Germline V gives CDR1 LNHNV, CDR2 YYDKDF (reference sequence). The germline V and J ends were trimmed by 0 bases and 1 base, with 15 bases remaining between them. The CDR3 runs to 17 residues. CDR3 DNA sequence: TGTGCCACCAGCAGAGATCGGCGGGAGGGGGAGAACACTGAAGCTTTCTTT. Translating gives CATSRDRREGENTEAFF.

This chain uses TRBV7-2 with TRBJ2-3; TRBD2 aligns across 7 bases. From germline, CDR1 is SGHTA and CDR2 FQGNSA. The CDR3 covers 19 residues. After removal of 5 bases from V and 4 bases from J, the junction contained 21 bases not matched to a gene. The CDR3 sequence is CASSPPVFAGREGADTQYF. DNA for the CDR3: TGTGCCAGCAGCCCCCCGGTGTTCGCGGGGAGGGAAGGGGCAGATACGCAGTATTTT.

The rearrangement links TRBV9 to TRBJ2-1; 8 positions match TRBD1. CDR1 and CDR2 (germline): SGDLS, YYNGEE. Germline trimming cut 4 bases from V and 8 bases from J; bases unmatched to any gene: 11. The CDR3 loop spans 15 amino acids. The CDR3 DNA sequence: TGTGCCAGCAGCAGGAGCGACAGGGGTCTAGATGAGCAGTTCTTC. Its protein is CASSRSDRGLDEQFF.

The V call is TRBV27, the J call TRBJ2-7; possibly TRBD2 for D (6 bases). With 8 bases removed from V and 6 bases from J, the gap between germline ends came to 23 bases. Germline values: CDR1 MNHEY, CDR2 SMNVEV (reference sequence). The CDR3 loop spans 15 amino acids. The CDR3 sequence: CASGKPGLVSREQYF. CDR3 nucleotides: TGTGCCAGCGGAAAACCGGGACTTGTCTCTCGCGAGCAGTACTTC.

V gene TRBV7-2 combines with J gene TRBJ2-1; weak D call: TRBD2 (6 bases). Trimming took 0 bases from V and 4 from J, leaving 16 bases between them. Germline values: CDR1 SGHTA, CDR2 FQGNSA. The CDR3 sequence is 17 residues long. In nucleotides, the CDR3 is TGTGCCAGCAGCTTAGCCCCGGGGCTAGCGCCATACAATGAGCAGTTCTTC. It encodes CASSLAPGLAPYNEQFF.

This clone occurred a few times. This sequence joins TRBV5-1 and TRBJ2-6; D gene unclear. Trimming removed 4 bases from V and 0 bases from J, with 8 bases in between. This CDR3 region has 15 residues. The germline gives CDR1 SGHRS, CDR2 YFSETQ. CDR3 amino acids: CASSPDGSGANVLTF. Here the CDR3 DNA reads TGCGCCAGCAGCCCCGACGGCTCTGGGGCCAACGTCCTGACTTTC.

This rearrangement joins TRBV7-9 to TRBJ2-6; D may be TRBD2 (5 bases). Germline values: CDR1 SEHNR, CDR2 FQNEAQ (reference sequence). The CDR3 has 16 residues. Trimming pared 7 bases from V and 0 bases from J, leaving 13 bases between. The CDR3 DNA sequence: TGTGCCAGCACCCTTCCCCGGGGCTCTGGGGCCAACGTCCTGACTTTC. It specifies CASTLPRGSGANVLTF.

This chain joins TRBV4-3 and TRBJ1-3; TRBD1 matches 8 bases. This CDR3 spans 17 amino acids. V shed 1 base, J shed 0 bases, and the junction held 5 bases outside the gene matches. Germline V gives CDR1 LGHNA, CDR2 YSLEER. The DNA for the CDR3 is TGCGCCAGCAGCCAAGGAAACAGGGGGTTCTCTGGAAACACCATATATTTT. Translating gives CASSQGNRGFSGNTIYF.

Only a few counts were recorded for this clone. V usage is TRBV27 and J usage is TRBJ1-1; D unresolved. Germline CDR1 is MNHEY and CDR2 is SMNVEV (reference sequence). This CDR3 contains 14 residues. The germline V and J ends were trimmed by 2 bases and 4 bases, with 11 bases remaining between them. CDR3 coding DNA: TGTGCCAGCAGTTTAAGAGCGGGGAGCACTGAAGCTTTCTTT. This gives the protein CASSLRAGSTEAFF.

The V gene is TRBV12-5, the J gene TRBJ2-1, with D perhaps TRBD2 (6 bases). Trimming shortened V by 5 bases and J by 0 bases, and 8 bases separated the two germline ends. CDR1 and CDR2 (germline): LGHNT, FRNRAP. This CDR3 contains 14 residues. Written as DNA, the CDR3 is TGTGCTAGTGGTCCTAGCGCCTCCTACAATGAGCAGTTCTTC. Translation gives CASGPSASYNEQFF.

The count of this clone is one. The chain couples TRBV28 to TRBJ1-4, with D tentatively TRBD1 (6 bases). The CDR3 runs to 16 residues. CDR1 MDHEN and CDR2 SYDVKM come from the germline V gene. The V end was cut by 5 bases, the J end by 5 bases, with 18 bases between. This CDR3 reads CASSVGGAGENEKLFF. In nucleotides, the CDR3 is TGTGCCAGCAGTGTTGGGGGGGCAGGGGAGAATGAAAAACTGTTTTTT. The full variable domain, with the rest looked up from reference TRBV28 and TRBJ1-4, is DVKVTQSSRYLVKRTGEKVFLECVQDMDHENMFWYRQDPGLGLRLIYFSYDVKMKEKGDIPEGYSVSREKKERFSLILESASTNQTSMYLCASSVGGAGENEKLFFGSGTQLSVL.

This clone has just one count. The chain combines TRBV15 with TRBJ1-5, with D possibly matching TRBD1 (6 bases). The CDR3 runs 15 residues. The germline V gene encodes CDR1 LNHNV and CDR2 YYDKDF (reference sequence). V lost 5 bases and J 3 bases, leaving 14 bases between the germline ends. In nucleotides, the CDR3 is TGTGCCACCAGCCCATTCGGGACACCCAATCAGCCCCAGCATTTT. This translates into CATSPFGTPNQPQHF.

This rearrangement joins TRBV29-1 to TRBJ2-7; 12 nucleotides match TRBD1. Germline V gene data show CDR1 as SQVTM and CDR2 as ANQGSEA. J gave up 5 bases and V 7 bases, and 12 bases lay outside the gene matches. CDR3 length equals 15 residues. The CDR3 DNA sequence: TGCAGCGCTAACAGGGGGACAGGGGGCTGGGACGAGCAGTACTTC. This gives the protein CSANRGTGGWDEQYF.

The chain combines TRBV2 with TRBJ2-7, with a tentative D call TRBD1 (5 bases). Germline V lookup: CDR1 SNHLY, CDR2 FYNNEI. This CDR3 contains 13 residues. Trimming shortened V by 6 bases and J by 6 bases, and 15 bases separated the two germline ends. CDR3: CASRGQAIFEQYF. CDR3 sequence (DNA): TGTGCCAGCAGGGGGCAGGCCATCTTCGAGCAGTACTTC.

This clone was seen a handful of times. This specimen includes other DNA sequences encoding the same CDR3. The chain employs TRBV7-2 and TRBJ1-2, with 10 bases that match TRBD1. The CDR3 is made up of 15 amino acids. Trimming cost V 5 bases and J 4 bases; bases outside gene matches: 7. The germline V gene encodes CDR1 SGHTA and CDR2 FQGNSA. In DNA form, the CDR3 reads TGTGCCAGCAGCCTAGGGGGACAGGGGATCTATGGCTACACCTTC. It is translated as CASSLGGQGIYGYTF.